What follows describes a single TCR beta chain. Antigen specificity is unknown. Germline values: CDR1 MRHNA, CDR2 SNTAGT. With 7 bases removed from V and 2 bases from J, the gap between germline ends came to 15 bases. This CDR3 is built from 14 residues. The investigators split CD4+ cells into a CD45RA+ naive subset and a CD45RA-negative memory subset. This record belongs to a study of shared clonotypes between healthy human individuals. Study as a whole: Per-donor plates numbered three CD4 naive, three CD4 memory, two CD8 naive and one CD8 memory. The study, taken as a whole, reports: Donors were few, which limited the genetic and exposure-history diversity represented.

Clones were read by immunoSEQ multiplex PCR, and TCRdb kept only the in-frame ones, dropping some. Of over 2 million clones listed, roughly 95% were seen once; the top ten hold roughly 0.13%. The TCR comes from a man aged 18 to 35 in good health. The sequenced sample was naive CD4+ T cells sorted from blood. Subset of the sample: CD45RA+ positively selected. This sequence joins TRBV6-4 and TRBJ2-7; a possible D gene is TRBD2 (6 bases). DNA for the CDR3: TGTGCCAGCATCTTCTACCGGGGGACCTACGAGCAGTACTTC. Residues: CASIFYRGTYEQYF.